This TCR beta chain was captured by sequencing in a study of T cell responses to AZD1222 COVID-19 vaccine. General study points: With dominance at 160-218 and 743-854, vaccine-associated CD4 TCRs spanned spike. Spike-specific TCR breadth and depth rose after two AZD1222 doses. Among AZD1222 vaccinees, only five to seven were seropositive at baseline.

Worth noting for this clone: Its cognate antigen is unknown.

Germline V gene sequence: CDR1 MNHNY, CDR2 SVGAGI (reference sequence). The CDR3 consists of 14 residues. Between the trimmed V and J ends, which lost 2 bases and 0 bases, there was a span of 6 bases. Using immunoSEQ multiplex PCR, the repertoire was profiled, and TCRdb retains in-frame clones only, with some absent. The table shows 120,000 or so clones, with roughly 87% occurring only once. This chain connects TRBV6-6 to TRBJ2-3; no clear D gene. The receptor's source is an adult in good health. Sequencing was performed on peripheral blood, taken on day 0 of AZD1222 vaccination. CDR3 sequence: CASSYARSTDTQYF. CDR3 DNA sequence: TGTGCCAGCAGTTACGCGCGGAGCACAGATACGCAGTATTTT.